Described below is a single T cell receptor (beta chain) sequence and its context. Germline and junction disagree at one end, which may indicate a read error. This CDR3 is built from 15 residues. In germline, CDR1 is MNHEY, CDR2 SVGAGI. MiXCR, run by TCRdb on the PCR reads, gives a single entry per CDR3 protein. The sample contains 20,000 to 25,000 distinct CDR3 sequences, over 50% of which appear only once. This record comes from a study of CD4 and CD8 cells across lung adenocarcinoma regions. The chain is built from TRBV6-5 and TRBJ2-3; D call uncertain. The sequencing input was CD8+ T cells from the center of a lung tumor. The clonotype comes from a female donor with lung adenocarcinoma. The CD4 and CD8 labels of this study may be unreliable. CDR3 bases: TGTGCCAGCGGTTATTACCAGCGTAGCACAGAGACCCAGTACTTT. It yields the protein CASGYYQRSTETQYF.